A selection of T cell receptor beta chains follows, all from one sample in a study of shared clonotypes between healthy human individuals. Assay: immunoSEQ multiplex PCR; the TCRdb copy retains only in-frame clones and omits some. The sample holds some 500,000 clones, around 96% seen once. The sample comprised naive CD4+ T cells sorted from blood. All receptors come from a woman in her 30s in good health. Each CDR3 is given with its conserved first and last residue. D genes are given only for firm matches. Where a row states a size, it is once, few, many or the class of an expanded clone; other rows omit it.

d_call	clone_size	v_call	j_call	cdr3_length	cdr3_nt	cdr3_aa
TRBD1	-	TRBV28	TRBJ1-2	14	TGTGCCAGCAGTCTGCAACAGGGGGGCGAGGGCTACACCTTC	CASSLQQGGEGYTF
-	-	TRBV30	TRBJ2-7	12	TGTGCCTGTGGGAGTCCCGTCTACGAGCAGTACTTC	CACGSPVYEQYF
-	-	TRBV2	TRBJ2-7	16	TGTGCCAGCAGTGAATCCCCCCGGGTGGGTAATCACGAGCAGTACTTC	CASSESPRVGNHEQYF
TRBD1	-	TRBV5-1	TRBJ1-5	14	TGCGCCAGCAGCCTGGGAGACAGGGATCAGCCCCAGCATTTT	CASSLGDRDQPQHF
TRBD1	-	TRBV28	TRBJ2-7	11	TGTGCCGGGACAGGGCCCAACGAGCAGTACTTC	CAGTGPNEQYF
-	-	TRBV7-2	TRBJ1-5	14	TGTGCCAGCAGCTTAGGCGGGAACAATCAGCCCCAGCATTTT	CASSLGGNNQPQHF
-	-	TRBV9	TRBJ1-2	18	TGTGCCAGCAGCCCGCCGCCCCTCTTCAGGGGACGAGTCTATGGCTACACCTTC	CASSPPPLFRGRVYGYTF
TRBD1	-	TRBV18	TRBJ2-1	15	TGTGCCAGCTCAACAGGGACAGGGGCGTACAATGAGCAGTTCTTC	CASSTGTGAYNEQFF
TRBD1	-	TRBV7-9	TRBJ1-4	15	TGTGCCAGCAGCTCCCTGGGACAGAAAAATGAAAAACTGTTTTTT	CASSSLGQKNEKLFF
-	-	TRBV27	TRBJ2-6	15	TGTGCCAGCAGAGGACTGAGCTCTGGGGCCAACGTCCTGACTTTC	CASRGLSSGANVLTF
TRBD2	-	TRBV7-9	TRBJ2-5	16	TGTGCCAGCAGCTCAGACCTAGCGGGAGGAAGAGAGACCCAGTACTTC	CASSSDLAGGRETQYF
-	once	TRBV29-1	TRBJ2-1	14	TGCAGCGCCCCAATAGGGTTGTACTACAATGAGCAGTTCTTC	CSAPIGLYYNEQFF
-	-	TRBV7-2	TRBJ2-7	13	TGTGCCAGCAGCTTAGAGGTACGACGCGAGCAGTACTTC	CASSLEVRREQYF
-	-	TRBV28	TRBJ2-5	13	TGTGCCAGCAGGGGGCCTGGGGGAGAGACCCAGTACTTC	CASRGPGGETQYF
TRBD2	-	TRBV4-2	TRBJ2-1	15	TGTGCCAGCAGCCAAGCCGGGACTAGTAGCGATGAGCAGTTCTTC	CASSQAGTSSDEQFF
TRBD1	-	TRBV28	TRBJ1-1	13	TGTGCCAGCAAGGGGACAGGGGCGACTGAAGCTTTCTTT	CASKGTGATEAFF
TRBD1	-	TRBV19	TRBJ2-5	14	TGTGCCAGTAGTTGGGGACAGGGATCTGAGACCCAGTACTTC	CASSWGQGSETQYF
-	-	TRBV11-2	TRBJ1-2	15	TGTGCCAGCAGCTCCGCGGAGGGGGTCGGCTATGGCTACACCTTC	CASSSAEGVGYGYTF
-	-	TRBV28	TRBJ1-6	14	TGTGCCAGTGTTGGGAGCTCGGGTAATTCACCCCTCCACTTT	CASVGSSGNSPLHF
-	few	TRBV30	TRBJ1-5	13	TGTGCCTGGAGTGTATCTGGGAATCAGCCCCAGCATTTT	CAWSVSGNQPQHF
-	-	TRBV5-3	TRBJ2-3	13	TGTGCCAGAAGCTTCAAGGGACGCGGTACGCAGTATTTT	CARSFKGRGTQYF
TRBD2	-	TRBV5-8	TRBJ2-3	18	TGTGCCAGCAGCCCGGGACTAGCGGGAGCGTCGGGGGTTGATACGCAGTATTTT	CASSPGLAGASGVDTQYF
-	-	TRBV11-2	TRBJ2-7	14	TGTGCCAGCAGCTTAGTTGTGGGCCTGAGCGAGCAGTACTTC	CASSLVVGLSEQYF
-	-	TRBV5-1	TRBJ1-2	17	TGCGCCAGCAGCCCGGGTAAGGGGGACCCAGCTAACTATGGCTACACCTTC	CASSPGKGDPANYGYTF
-	-	TRBV12-2	TRBJ2-7	17	TGTGCAAGTCGCTTAGTACGCGCACCAAGCCTGGCCTACGAGCAGTACTTC	CASRLVRAPSLAYEQYF